This record concerns one T cell receptor (beta chain) sequence. This sample is part of a study of blood T cell repertoires in COVID-19. As for the study in general: Material from acute and convalescent COVID-19 was sourced from the United States, Italy and Spain. Sources were T cells, B-cell-depleted T cells, or PBMCs; the material itself was cDNA or gDNA.

Patients in Seattle were enrolled during active infection, then followed longitudinally. From germline, CDR1 is LGHNT and CDR2 FRNRAP. V was shortened by 0 bases and J by 0 bases, with 14 bases between the two germline ends. There are 17 residues in the CDR3. Authors' processing steps: Quantification of nucleated cells was approximated via reference gene primer amplification. Method: immunoSEQ multiplex PCR; TCRdb's copy keeps in-frame clones and lacks some. V, J and clone size reflect that table, while D and trimming were determined from the DNA. The sample lists roughly 200,000 clones, 84% occurring once.

Sequenced material: peripheral blood. The TCR originated in an elderly woman with COVID-19, enrolled during active disease. The chain is built from TRBV12-5 and TRBJ1-1; no definite D call. The DNA of the CDR3 is TGTGCTAGTGGTTTGGTAGCAGGAAGCTATTTGAACACTGAAGCTTTCTTT. The encoded protein is CASGLVAGSYLNTEAFF.